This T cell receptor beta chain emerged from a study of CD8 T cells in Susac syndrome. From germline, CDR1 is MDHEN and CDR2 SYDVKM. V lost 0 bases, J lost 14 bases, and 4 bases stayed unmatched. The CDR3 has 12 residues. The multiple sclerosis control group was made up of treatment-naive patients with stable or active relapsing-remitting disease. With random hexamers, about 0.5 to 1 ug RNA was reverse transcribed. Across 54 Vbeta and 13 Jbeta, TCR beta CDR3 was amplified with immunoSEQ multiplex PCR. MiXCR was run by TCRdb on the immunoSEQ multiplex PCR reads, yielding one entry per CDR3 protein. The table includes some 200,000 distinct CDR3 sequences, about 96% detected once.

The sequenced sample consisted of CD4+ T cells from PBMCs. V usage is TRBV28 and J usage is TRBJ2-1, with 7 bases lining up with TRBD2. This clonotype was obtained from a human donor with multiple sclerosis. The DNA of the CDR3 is TGTGCCAGCAGTTTATGGGGTGGGAGGGAGTTCTTC. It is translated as CASSLWGGREFF. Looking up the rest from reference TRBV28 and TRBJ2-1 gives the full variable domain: DVKVTQSSRYLVKRTGEKVFLECVQDMDHENMFWYRQDPGLGLRLIYFSYDVKMKEKGDIPEGYSVSREKKERFSLILESASTNQTSMYLCASSLWGGREFFGPGTRLTVL.